This record covers a single T cell receptor beta chain. Its antigen is as yet unknown. This record comes from a study of T cell responses to AZD1222 COVID-19 vaccine. Notes on the study in general: At 160-218 and 743-854, vaccine-associated CD4 TCRs were dominant, and they spanned spike. Donors were mostly white British, more females; clonal diversity possibly underestimated.

Profiled with immunoSEQ multiplex PCR; TCRdb holds only in-frame clones, not every one. The sample carries 150,000 to 200,000 clones, more than 75% recorded once. The CDR3 has 13 residues. Germline CDR1 reads SGHNT; CDR2 reads YYREEE (reference sequence). V shed 4 bases and J shed 4 bases, with 11 bases lying between them. V and J are TRBV5-4 and TRBJ2-5; D is unclear. The clonotype originates from an adult who received the AZD1222 COVID-19 vaccine. The sample consisted of peripheral blood, taken 28 days after the second AZD1222 dose. CDR3 in DNA: TGTGCCAGCAGCCCCGACGCTGGAGAGACCCAGTACTTC. Protein product: CASSPDAGETQYF.